The clone carrying this T cell receptor (beta chain) has ten or more counts. This CDR3 comprises 15 residues. Germline V CDR1 and CDR2: KGHSH, LQKENI. V lost 4 bases, J lost 3 bases, and 5 bases stayed unmatched. This specimen belongs to a study of early T cells in non-severe SARS-CoV-2 infection. About the research overall: Sequencing was performed on bulk RNA from unsorted whole blood, leaving chains unpaired.

The TCR library protocol was used to attach unique molecular identifiers. These identifiers were attached to individual cDNA molecules. TCRdb reprocessed the 5' RACE reads via MiXCR and lists one record per CDR3 protein. The repertoire holds under 25,000 distinct CDR3 sequences, with 4.7% as singletons. The clonotype originates from an adult who was a healthcare worker with PCR-confirmed SARS-CoV-2 infection or an uninfected control (not recorded which). This chain joins TRBV18 and TRBJ1-2; 10 positions agree with TRBD1. Sequenced: whole blood. In DNA, the CDR3 is TGTGCCAGCTCACTGGGACAGGGGCAGGACTATGGCTACACCTTC. Protein sequence: CASSLGQGQDYGYTF. Together with reference TRBV18 and TRBJ1-2, the CDR3 gives the full variable domain: NAGVMQNPRHLVRRRGQEARLRCSPMKGHSHVYWYRQLPEEGLKFMVYLQKENIIDESGMPKERFSAEFPKEGPSILRIQQVVRGDSAAYFCASSLGQGQDYGYTFGSGTRLTVV.